This TCR beta chain was captured by sequencing in a study of post-analysis software for immune sequencing data. General study findings and limits: The study found significantly lower normalized Chao1 diversity in multiple sclerosis patients than in controls. Five or six TRBV segments, TRBV5-6, TRBV5-1 and TRBV20-1 among them, were found more frequent in patients than controls.

The germline V gene has CDR1 MNHNS and CDR2 SASEGT. The CDR3 loop spans 19 amino acids. The germline V and J ends were trimmed by 5 bases and 0 bases, with 23 bases remaining between them. Each TCR beta cDNA library carried unique molecular identifiers. Starting from about 0.98 to 11 million T cells, the study yielded hundreds of thousands of cDNA molecules. A single record per CDR3 protein comes from TCRdb applying MiXCR to the PCR reads. This sample carries fewer than 900,000 distinct CDR3 sequences, around 46% of them seen once, and the ten largest clones take just under 5%. This clonotype was counted only a few times. Its antigen is not identified.

The sequence was obtained from a girl between 5 and 17 years old with multiple sclerosis. The chain recombines TRBV6-1 with TRBJ1-5, with a weak D call TRBD1 (6 bases). Sequencing input: blood. Here the CDR3 reads CASSLRTVPVQNSNQPQHF. CDR3 coding DNA: TGTGCCAGCAGTCTAAGGACAGTCCCGGTCCAAAATAGCAATCAGCCCCAGCATTTT.